This T cell receptor (beta chain) emerged from a study of CD8+ T cells in alopecia areata. The study, taken as a whole, reports: Lesional scalp, notably in alopecia totalis/universalis, had clonality above that of normal scalp.

RNA was isolated and reverse transcribed to cDNA, the sequencing template. Clones were read by immunoSEQ multiplex PCR, and TCRdb kept only the in-frame ones, dropping some. The profile shows around 250,000 clones, under 80% of them singletons. The germline gives CDR1 GTSNPN, CDR2 SVGIG (reference sequence). J gave up 4 bases and V 2 bases, and 9 bases lay outside the gene matches. The length of the CDR3 is 15 residues. On this clone itself: Its specificity is not known.

Samples from alopecia areata patients were lesional scalp punch biopsies and peripheral blood. The sample here was CD4+ T cells sorted from blood, taken at week 0. The clonotype originates from a human donor with alopecia areata. V usage is TRBV30 and J usage is TRBJ1-1, with 8 nucleotides matching TRBD1. CDR3 in amino acids: CAWSFLRQGTTEAFF. The CDR3 DNA follows: TGTGCCTGGAGTTTCCTTAGACAGGGGACCACTGAAGCTTTCTTT.